Sequencing of this TCR beta chain was carried out in a study of beta chain features in type 1 diabetes. This clone was observed at least ten times. Germline lookup yields CDR1 SEHNR and CDR2 FQNEAQ (reference sequence). This CDR3 contains 13 residues. V was cut by 2 bases and J by 8 bases, with 12 bases left in between. The investigators reverse transcribed all of the isolated RNA, so they sequenced expressed TCRB transcripts. Regulatory, naive and central memory T cell samples averaged roughly 4 million reads. The repertoire was sequenced with immunoSEQ multiplex PCR; TCRdb's copy has only in-frame clones and lacks some. Of almost 350,000 clones listed, around 7.6% are singletons.

The sequenced material came from central memory CD4+ T cells from blood. This sequence joins TRBV7-9 and TRBJ1-2; TRBD1 is a possible D gene (5 bases). The TCR comes from a young woman in good health. CDR3 sequence: CASSLFGDPGYTF. In DNA, the CDR3 is TGTGCCAGCAGCTTATTCGGGGACCCGGGCTACACCTTC.